This T cell receptor beta chain was identified during a study of blood T cell repertoires in COVID-19. On the study more broadly: COVID-19 samples collected from the United States, Italy and Spain covered acute and convalescent phases. From T cells, B-cell-depleted T cells, or PBMCs came the material, which was cDNA or gDNA.

The CDR3 loop spans 13 amino acids. The germline gives CDR1 MNHEY, CDR2 SVGAGI. The V gene lost 8 bases and the J gene lost 2 bases, with 12 bases spanning the gap. Data came from immunoSEQ multiplex PCR; TCRdb stores just in-frame clones and leaves some out. This repertoire shows approximately 140,000 clones, roughly 88% found once; its top ten account for 28%. The TCR originated in a human donor in a cohort sampled during active COVID-19. The chain links TRBV6-5 to TRBJ1-2, with D tentatively TRBD1 (5 bases). Source material: peripheral blood. In nucleotides, the CDR3 is TGTGCCAGCCAGGAGTCAGGGAACTATGGCTACACCTTC. This sequence encodes CASQESGNYGYTF.